Listed below are T cell receptor beta chains from one sample, sequenced in a study of Tregs in tolerant kidney transplant recipients. Here immunoSEQ multiplex PCR was the method, and the copy in TCRdb shows in-frame clones only, minus some. The data hold about 94,000 clones, with under 95% observed a single time. The specimen was CD4+ T cells from blood, collected before the transplant. Every receptor here comes from a human donor who received a combined kidney and bone marrow transplant. Each CDR3 is given without its conserved first and last residue. Clone size is stated in some rows and not others, as once, few, many or a class when expanded.

j_call v_call clone_size cdr3_aa
TRBJ2-7 TRBV28 . ASSWTTYEQY
TRBJ1-1 TRBV6-1 . ASRGQGASTEAF
TRBJ2-2 TRBV27 . ASSRTNVAGELF
TRBJ1-5 TRBV7-8 . ASSLSVYSNQPQH
TRBJ2-1 TRBV7-3 . ASSPKAGAGYNEQF
TRBJ2-2 TRBV10-3 few AISPTANTGELF
TRBJ2-5 TRBV5-8 . ASSSGLAGGPEETQY
TRBJ2-7 TRBV11-3 . ASSSTPSGRASHEQY
TRBJ1-1 TRBV10-3 . AISRDRGRGGGNGTEAF
TRBJ2-5 TRBV7-2 . ASSLSSGGAGSQY
TRBJ2-3 TRBV7-2 . ASSYRGDTQY